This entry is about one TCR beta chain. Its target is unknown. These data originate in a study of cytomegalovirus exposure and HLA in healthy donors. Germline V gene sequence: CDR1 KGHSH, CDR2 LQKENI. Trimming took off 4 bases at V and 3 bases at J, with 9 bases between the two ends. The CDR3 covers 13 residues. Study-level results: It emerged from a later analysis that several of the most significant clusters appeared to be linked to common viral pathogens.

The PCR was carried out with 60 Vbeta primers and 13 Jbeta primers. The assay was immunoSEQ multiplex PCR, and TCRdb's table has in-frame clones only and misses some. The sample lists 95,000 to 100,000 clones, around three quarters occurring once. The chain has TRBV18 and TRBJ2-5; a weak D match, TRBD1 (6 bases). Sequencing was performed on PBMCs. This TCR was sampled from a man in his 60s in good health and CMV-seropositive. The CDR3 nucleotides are TGTGCCAGCTCACTTAACAGGGAAGAGACCCAGTACTTC. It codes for CASSLNREETQYF.